This T cell receptor beta chain was sequenced in a study of blood T cell repertoires in COVID-19. The wider study: There were acute and convalescent COVID-19 samples, and they came from the United States, Italy and Spain. The analysed material was cDNA or gDNA that came from T cells, B-cell-depleted T cells, or PBMCs.

In its sample, this clone was seen a few times. Other DNA sequences in this sample translate to the same CDR3. As originally analysed: Researchers report that nucleated cell counts were estimated from reference gene primer amplification. This table comes from immunoSEQ multiplex PCR, and its TCRdb copy is limited to in-frame clones, with some not included. V and J calls and clone size come straight from that table; D and trimming were deduced from the DNA. Of around 81,000 clones in the sample, about 84% were seen once. Sequenced sample: peripheral blood. The origin of this receptor is a human donor in a cohort sampled during active COVID-19.

Written as DNA, the CDR3 is TGCGCCAGCAGCTTGGGAGGGAATTCACCCCTCCACTTT. It encodes CASSLGGNSPLHF. This chain uses TRBV5-1 with TRBJ1-6; D gene ambiguous. Trimming pared 0 bases from V and 7 bases from J, leaving 5 bases between. Germline loops: CDR1 SGHRS, CDR2 YFSETQ. CDR3 length equals 13 residues.